This TCR beta chain was captured in a study of T cell repertoires in cytomegalovirus infection. The wider study: CMV infection plus the matching HLA type was flagged by public TCR beta signatures. Study-wide points: Using cumulative public TCR beta family frequency, the authors identified those who carried CMV together with the relevant HLA. Dominating the ex vivo response were TCR beta clonotypes that were CMV-specific and HLA-C-restricted.

About this clonotype itself: Antigen: not known.

TCRdb used MiXCR to reprocess the reads, holding one entry per CDR3 protein. Among 150,000 to 200,000 distinct CDR3 sequences, roughly a fifth were seen once, and the ten largest hold less than 3%. V lost 1 base to trimming and J lost 7 bases; unmatched junction nucleotides: 3. The CDR3 has 14 residues. CDR1 is SGHTA, CDR2 FQGTGA, per germline. This clonotype was obtained from a human donor in good health (CMV status not recorded). Some clones in this sample may be carry-over from other donors' samples. The chain carries TRBV7-3 and TRBJ2-1; TRBD1 agrees at 8 bases. Sequenced material: PBMCs. CDR3 DNA: TGTGCCAGCAGCTTAAACAGGGGGATGAATGAGCAGTTCTTC. Encoded protein: CASSLNRGMNEQFF.